This T cell receptor (beta chain) was sequenced during a study of OX40 agonist ivuxolimab in advanced cancers. In the case of this clone: Its antigen is currently unknown.

V lost 4 bases to trimming and J lost 3 bases, with 14 bases between them. Germline V gives CDR1 SGDLS, CDR2 YYNGEE. The CDR3 has 15 amino acids. Here immunoSEQ multiplex PCR was the method, and the copy in TCRdb shows in-frame clones only, minus some. The sample comprises 15,000 to 25,000 clones, 60% to 85% of which are singletons, and roughly 20% rests with the top ten. Findings and limits, study-wide: In general, CD8+ T cells held more expanded clones than CD4+ did, on average.

The sequenced sample was CD4+ or CD8+ T cells sorted from blood, obtained in a trial of the OX40 agonist ivuxolimab. The sequence came from an adult with an advanced solid tumor such as melanoma, head and neck, liver or kidney cancer. The rearrangement links TRBV9 to TRBJ1-5; D ambiguous. CDR3 DNA: TGTGCCAGCAGCCCAGTCAGGTTGGCCAATCAGCCCCAGCATTTT. Residues: CASSPVRLANQPQHF.